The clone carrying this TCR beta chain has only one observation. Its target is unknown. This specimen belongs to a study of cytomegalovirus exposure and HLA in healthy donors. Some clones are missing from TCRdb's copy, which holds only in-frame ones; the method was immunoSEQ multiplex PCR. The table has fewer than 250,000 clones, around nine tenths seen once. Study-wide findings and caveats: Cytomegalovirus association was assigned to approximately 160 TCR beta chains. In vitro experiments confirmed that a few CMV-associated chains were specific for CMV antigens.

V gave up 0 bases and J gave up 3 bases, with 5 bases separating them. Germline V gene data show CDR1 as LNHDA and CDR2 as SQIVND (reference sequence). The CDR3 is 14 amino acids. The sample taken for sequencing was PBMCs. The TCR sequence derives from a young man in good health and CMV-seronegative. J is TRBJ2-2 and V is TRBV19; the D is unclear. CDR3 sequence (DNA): TGTGCCAGTAGTATAGAGGCTCACACCGGGGAGCTGTTTTTT. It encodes CASSIEAHTGELFF.